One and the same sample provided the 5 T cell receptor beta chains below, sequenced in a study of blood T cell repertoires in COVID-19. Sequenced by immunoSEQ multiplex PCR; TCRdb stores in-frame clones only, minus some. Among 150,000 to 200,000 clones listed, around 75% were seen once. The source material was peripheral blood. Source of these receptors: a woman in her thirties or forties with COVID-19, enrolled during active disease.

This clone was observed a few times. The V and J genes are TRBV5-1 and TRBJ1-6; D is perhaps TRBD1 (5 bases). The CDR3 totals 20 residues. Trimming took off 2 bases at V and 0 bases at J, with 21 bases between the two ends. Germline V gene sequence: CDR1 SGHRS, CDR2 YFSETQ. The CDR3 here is CASSFGGGALSSSYNSPLHF. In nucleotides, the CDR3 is TGCGCCAGCAGCTTCGGGGGGGGAGCTCTCTCAAGCTCCTATAATTCACCCCTCCACTTT.

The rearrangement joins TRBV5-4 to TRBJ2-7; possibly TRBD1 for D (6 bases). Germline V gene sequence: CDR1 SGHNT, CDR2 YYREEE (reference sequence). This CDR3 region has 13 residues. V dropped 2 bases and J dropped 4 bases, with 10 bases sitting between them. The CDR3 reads CASSLQGLYEQYF. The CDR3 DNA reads TGTGCCAGCAGCTTACAGGGCCTGTACGAGCAGTACTTC.

For the CDR3, the DNA is TGTGCCAGCTGTTCCCTGACTAGCGGGAGTGGAGGTGAGCAGTTCTTC. Residues: CASCSLTSGSGGEQFF. The rearrangement links TRBV6-5 to TRBJ2-1; 12 bases fit TRBD2. There are 16 residues in the CDR3. V shed 8 bases, J shed 9 bases, and the junction held 14 bases outside the gene matches. The germline V gene has CDR1 MNHEY and CDR2 SVGAGI.

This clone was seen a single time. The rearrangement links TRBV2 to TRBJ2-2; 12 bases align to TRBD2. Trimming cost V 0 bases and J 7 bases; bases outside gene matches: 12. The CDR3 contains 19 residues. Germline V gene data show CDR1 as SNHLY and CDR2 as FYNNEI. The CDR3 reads CASSEAGSLAGGRNGELFF. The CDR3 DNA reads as TGTGCCAGCAGTGAAGCCGGGTCACTAGCGGGGGGCCGTAACGGGGAGCTGTTTTTT.

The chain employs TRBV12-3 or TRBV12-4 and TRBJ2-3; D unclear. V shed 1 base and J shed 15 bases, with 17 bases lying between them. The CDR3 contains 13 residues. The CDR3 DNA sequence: TGTGCCAGCAGTTTAGAGTATGCTAGTCCACCTTATTTT. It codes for CASSLEYASPPYF.